The 21 T cell receptor beta chains reported below all come from one sample, sequenced in a study of cytomegalovirus exposure and HLA in healthy donors (TCRdb year 2017). Libraries were made using the immunoSEQ multiplex PCR assay. A mixture of 60 forward primers for TCR Vbeta segments and 13 reverse primers for TCR Jbeta segments was used in the multiplex PCR. This is the immuneACCESS table as TCRdb keeps it, with only in-frame sequences that have V and J called. A part of the clones is gone; compared with another copy, unresolved V genes explain less than half, and the rest is unexplained. The table for this sample lists about 160,000 clones; roughly three quarters of them were counted only once. The ten largest make up around 9.8% of the sample. The specimen was PBMCs. The receptors shown here come from a man aged 18 to 30 in good health and CMV-seropositive.

This chain uses TRBV6-1 with TRBJ2-5; 11 bases map to TRBD1. The CDR3 consists of 15 residues. J was trimmed by 5 bases and V by 1 base; bases with no gene match: 3. Germline values: CDR1 MNHNS, CDR2 SASEGT. DNA for the CDR3: TGTGCCAGCAGTGAAGGCGGACAGGGGGCGGAGACCCAGTACTTC. Protein sequence: CASSEGGQGAETQYF.

The chain carries TRBV5-1 and TRBJ1-2, with 7 bases identical to TRBD1. This CDR3 is built from 12 residues. Germline V gives CDR1 SGHRS, CDR2 YFSETQ. The V gene end was trimmed by 8 bases and the J gene end by 2 bases; junction bases not matched to a gene: 3. This CDR3 reads CASRQGNYGYTF. The CDR3 DNA is TGCGCCAGTAGACAGGGAAACTATGGCTACACCTTC.

The chain couples TRBV25-1 to TRBJ1-5, with 10 bases lining up with TRBD1. J gave up 7 bases and V 7 bases, and 7 bases lay outside the gene matches. CDR1 and CDR2 from the germline V gene are MGHDK and SYGVNS. The CDR3 runs 14 residues. CDR3 sequence reads: CASKGTGDRQPQHF. The CDR3 DNA reads as TGTGCCAGCAAAGGGACAGGGGACCGACAGCCCCAGCATTTT.

The rearrangement uses TRBV11-2 and TRBJ2-5; no clear D gene. The tail of the sequence fits TRBJ2-7 better, so the J call may be wrong. This CDR3 comprises 13 residues. Germline assignment: CDR1 SGHAT and CDR2 FQNNGV. CDR3 sequence reads: CASSSSINYEQYF. CDR3 coding DNA: TGTGCCAGCAGCTCCTCAATCAACTACGAGCAGTACTTC.

In its sample, this clone was seen once. In DNA, the CDR3 is TGTGCCAGCAGCTCGAGCCTGGGACTAGCGGGGGCCTACGAGCAGTACTTC. Translating gives CASSSSLGLAGAYEQYF. This rearrangement joins TRBV5-4 to TRBJ2-7, with 14 bases matching TRBD2. V lost 3 bases and J lost 2; bases outside the gene matches: 7. There are 17 residues in the CDR3. Germline CDR1 and CDR2: SGHNT and YYREEE (reference sequence).

The rearrangement uses TRBV7-2 and TRBJ2-7, with a possible D match to TRBD2 (6 bases). The CDR3 consists of 12 residues. Germline CDR1 reads SGHTA; CDR2 reads FQGNSA. V lost 5 bases and J 4 bases, leaving 9 bases between the germline ends. Here the CDR3 DNA reads TGTGCCAGCAGCCAGGACTATTACGAGCAGTACTTC. Translation: CASSQDYYEQYF.

The chain couples TRBV6-5 to TRBJ2-3, with D possibly matching TRBD2 (6 bases). This CDR3 has 11 amino acids. From germline, CDR1 is MNHEY and CDR2 SVGAGI. With 6 bases removed from V and 10 bases from J, the gap between germline ends came to 11 bases. CDR3 residues: CASSTSYAQYF. CDR3 DNA: TGTGCCAGCAGCACTAGCTATGCGCAGTATTTT.

The rearrangement joins TRBV4-1 to TRBJ2-6, with D possibly matching TRBD1 (6 bases). The CDR3 contains 18 residues. The V end lost 7 bases, the J end lost 0 bases, and 19 bases lay between the germline ends. Germline CDR1 and CDR2: MGHRA and YSYEKL. The chain's CDR3 is CASKGWDNPSSGANVLTF. CDR3 DNA: TGCGCCAGCAAGGGATGGGACAACCCGTCCTCTGGGGCCAACGTCCTGACTTTC.

This clone was seen only once. The rearrangement links TRBV7-9 to TRBJ1-1; tentatively, D is TRBD1 (5 bases). The CDR3 spans 17 residues. Trimming took off 1 base at V and 1 base at J, with 16 bases between the two ends. Germline V CDR1 and CDR2: SEHNR, FQNEAQ (reference sequence). The CDR3 DNA sequence: TGTGCCAGCAGCTTAGTACGGGGGTCACGCTGGAACACTGAAGCTTTCTTT. Protein product: CASSLVRGSRWNTEAFF.

The chain carries TRBV9 and TRBJ1-1; D not certain. CDR1 is SGDLS and CDR2 is YYNGEE in the germline V gene. Between the trimmed V and J ends, which lost 0 bases and 1 base, there was a span of 7 bases. The CDR3 is made up of 14 amino acids. The CDR3 nucleotides read TGTGCCAGCAGCGTAGCCTATTCGAACACTGAAGCTTTCTTT. Translated: CASSVAYSNTEAFF. The full variable domain, with the rest looked up from reference TRBV9 and TRBJ1-1, is DSGVTQTPKHLITATGQRVTLRCSPRSGDLSVYWYQQSLDQGLQFLIQYYNGEERAKGNILERFSAQQFPDLHSELNLSSLELGDSALYFCASSVAYSNTEAFFGQGTRLTVV.

The chain carries TRBV6-5 and TRBJ2-7, with 7 bases identical to TRBD1. CDR1 is MNHEY and CDR2 is SVGAGI in the germline V gene. The CDR3 is made up of 14 amino acids. V shed 6 bases, J shed 0 bases, and the junction held 5 bases outside the gene matches. The CDR3, as DNA: TGTGCCAGCAGGAGACAGGGTATCTCCTACGAGCAGTACTTC. Amino acid sequence: CASRRQGISYEQYF.

V and J are TRBV4-1 and TRBJ2-4, with D perhaps TRBD1 (6 bases). Trimming removed 3 bases from V and 0 bases from J, with 9 bases in between. Germline CDR1 is MGHRA and CDR2 is YSYEKL. The CDR3 loop spans 15 amino acids. The CDR3 coding sequence is TGCGCCAGCAGCCATGGACAGCTAGCCAAAAACATTCAGTACTTC. This sequence encodes CASSHGQLAKNIQYF.

This clone was seen only once. The junction and the germline gene differ at one end; a read error may be behind it. The chain recombines TRBV7-2 with TRBJ2-6; D might be TRBD1 (5 bases). Germline CDR1 is SGHTA and CDR2 is FQGNSA. The CDR3 consists of 15 residues. DNA for the CDR3: TGTGCCAGCAGCTTCGTTTCCTCTGGGGCCAACGGCCTGACTTTC. Its protein product is CASSFVSSGANGLTF.

The chain joins TRBV14 to TRBJ1-2; TRBD1 matches at 7 bases. The J segment lost 4 bases and the V segment lost 4 bases, leaving 9 bases of the junction unmatched. This CDR3 spans 15 amino acids. Germline V gives CDR1 SGHDN, CDR2 FVKESK. CDR3 amino acids: CASSPRQGGVYGYTF. The CDR3 bases are TGTGCCAGCAGCCCGCGACAGGGTGGTGTCTATGGCTACACCTTC. The full variable domain, in which reference TRBV14 and TRBJ1-2 provide the parts outside the CDR3, is EAGVTQFPSHSVIEKGQTVTLRCDPISGHDNLYWYRRVMGKEIKFLLHFVKESKQDESGMPNNRFLAERTGGTYSTLKVQPAELEDSGVYFCASSPRQGGVYGYTFGSGTRLTVV.

The sample holds one count of this clone. V gene TRBV13 combines with J gene TRBJ1-2; 10 nucleotides agree with TRBD1. V dropped 4 bases and J dropped 5; count of bases not matched to a gene: 10. From germline, CDR1 is PRHDT and CDR2 FYEKMQ (reference sequence). This CDR3 has 16 amino acids. The CDR3: CASSSVGTGEKYGYTF. Here the CDR3 DNA reads TGTGCCAGCAGCTCCGTCGGGACAGGGGAAAAATATGGCTACACCTTC.

The V and J genes are TRBV13 and TRBJ1-1; D is unresolved. V was trimmed by 0 bases and J by 2 bases, leaving 10 bases between them. The CDR3 totals 15 residues. Germline V lookup: CDR1 PRHDT, CDR2 FYEKMQ (reference sequence). The CDR3 is CASSLGQVANTEAFF. CDR3 coding DNA: TGTGCCAGCAGCTTAGGGCAGGTTGCAAACACTGAAGCTTTCTTT.

This chain joins TRBV5-1 and TRBJ2-5; D may be TRBD1 (6 bases). Germline V gene data show CDR1 as SGHRS and CDR2 as YFSETQ. The ends were cut back, 6 bases at V and 4 bases at J, with 13 bases in the middle. This CDR3 has 13 residues. CDR3 bases: TGCGCCAGCACCCCAAGCAGGGGAGAGACCCAGTACTTC. Translated, it gives CASTPSRGETQYF.

This clone showed up just a few times. The V call is TRBV4-2, the J call TRBJ2-2, with TRBD2 matching over 9 bases. The CDR3 is 22 amino acids. Germline V gene lookup returns CDR1 LGHNA and CDR2 YNFKEQ. V shed 1 base, J shed 5 bases, and the junction held 23 bases outside the gene matches. The CDR3 sequence is CASSQGITGWTSVEEGTGELFF. CDR3 bases: TGTGCCAGCAGCCAAGGGATCACCGGTTGGACTAGCGTCGAGGAAGGGACCGGGGAGCTGTTTTTT.

This chain joins TRBV6-6 and TRBJ1-5; maybe TRBD1 (5 bases). V lost 4 bases to trimming and J lost 4 bases, with 11 bases between them. The germline V gene encodes CDR1 MNHNY and CDR2 SVGAGI (reference sequence). There are 14 residues in the CDR3. The DNA of the CDR3 is TGTGCCAGCAGTTTCCTTCAGGGTAATCAGCCCCAGCATTTT. Residues: CASSFLQGNQPQHF.

This clone was seen more than once but under ten times. This sequence joins TRBV6-4 and TRBJ2-2, with a possible D match to TRBD2 (6 bases). The V end lost 7 bases, the J end lost 0 bases, and 9 bases lay between the germline ends. The CDR3 spans 14 residues. Germline-derived CDR1 and CDR2 are MRHNA and SNTAGT. In nucleotides, the CDR3 is TGTGCCAGCAAACTAGCAGCGAACACCGGGGAGCTGTTTTTT. This codes for CASKLAANTGELFF.

The chain couples TRBV4-3 to TRBJ1-1; tentative D call: TRBD1 (6 bases). The CDR3 has 14 residues. V was shortened by 0 bases and J by 4 bases, with 9 bases between the two germline ends. CDR1 and CDR2 from the germline V gene are LGHNA and YSLEER. The CDR3 spells CASSQEVGGTEAFF. The CDR3 DNA reads as TGCGCCAGCAGCCAAGAGGTAGGGGGCACTGAAGCTTTCTTT.